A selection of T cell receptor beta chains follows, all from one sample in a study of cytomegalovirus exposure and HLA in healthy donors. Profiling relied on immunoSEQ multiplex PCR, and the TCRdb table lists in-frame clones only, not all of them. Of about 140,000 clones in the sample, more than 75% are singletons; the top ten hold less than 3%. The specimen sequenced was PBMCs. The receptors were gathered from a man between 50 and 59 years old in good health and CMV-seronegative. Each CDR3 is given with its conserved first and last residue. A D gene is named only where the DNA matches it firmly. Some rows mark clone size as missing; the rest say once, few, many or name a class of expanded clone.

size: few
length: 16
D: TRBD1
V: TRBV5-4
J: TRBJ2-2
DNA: TGTGCCAGCAGCTTGGGACAGGGGGCCCGTACCGGGGAGCTGTTTTTT
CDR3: CASSLGQGARTGELFF

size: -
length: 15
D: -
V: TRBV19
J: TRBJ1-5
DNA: TGTGCCAGTAGTATTGGGAGGGGGGTCAATCAGCCCCAGCATTTT
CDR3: CASSIGRGVNQPQHF

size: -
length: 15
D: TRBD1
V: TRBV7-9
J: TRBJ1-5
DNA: TGTGCCAGCAGCTCGGGACAGGGAAAGGGTGGGCCCCAGCATTTT
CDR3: CASSSGQGKGGPQHF

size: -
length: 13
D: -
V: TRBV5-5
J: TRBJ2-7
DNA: TGTGCCAGCAGCTTCGGGGATCGAGACGAGCAGTACTTC
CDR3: CASSFGDRDEQYF

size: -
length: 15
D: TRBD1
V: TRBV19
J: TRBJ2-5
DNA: TGTGCCAGTAGTAAACGACAGGGCCGGCAAGAGACCCAGTACTTC
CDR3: CASSKRQGRQETQYF

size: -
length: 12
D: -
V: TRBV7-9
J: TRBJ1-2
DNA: TGTGCCAGCAGCCCACAGGTCTCTGGCTACACCTTC
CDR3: CASSPQVSGYTF

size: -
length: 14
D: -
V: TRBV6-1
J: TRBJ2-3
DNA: TGTGCCAGCAGTGAAGGTTGGGCCGGGAATACGCAGTATTTT
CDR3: CASSEGWAGNTQYF

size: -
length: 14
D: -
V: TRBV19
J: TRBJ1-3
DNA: TGTGCCAGTAGTATTTCAGGGGCTGGAAACACCATATATTTT
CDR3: CASSISGAGNTIYF

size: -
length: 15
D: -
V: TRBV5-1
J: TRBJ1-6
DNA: TGCGCCAGCAGCTGGTCGTCGGGTTATAATTCACCCCTCCACTTT
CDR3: CASSWSSGYNSPLHF

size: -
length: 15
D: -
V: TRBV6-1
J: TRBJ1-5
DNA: TGTGCCAGCAGTGGGGCCAAGACGGGCAATCAGCCCCAGCATTTT
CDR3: CASSGAKTGNQPQHF

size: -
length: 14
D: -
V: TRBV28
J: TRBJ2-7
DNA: TGTGCCAGCAGTATCAGGGGATTCCCCTACGAGCAGTACTTC
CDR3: CASSIRGFPYEQYF

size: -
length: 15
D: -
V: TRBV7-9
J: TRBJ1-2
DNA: TGTGCCAGCAGTCTCACCAGGGGTTGGGGATATGGCTACACCTTC
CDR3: CASSLTRGWGYGYTF

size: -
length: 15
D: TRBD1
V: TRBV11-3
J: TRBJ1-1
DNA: TGTGCCAGCAGCCCAGGGGACAGTAGGAACACTGAAGCTTTCTTT
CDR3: CASSPGDSRNTEAFF

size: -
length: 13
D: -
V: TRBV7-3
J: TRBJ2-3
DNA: TGTGCCAGCAGTCGAACAGGCGTAGATACGCAGTATTTT
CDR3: CASSRTGVDTQYF

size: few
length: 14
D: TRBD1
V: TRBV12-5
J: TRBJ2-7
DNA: TGTGCTAGTGGAACTCTGAGGGCAGGGGGCGAGCAGTACTTC
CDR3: CASGTLRAGGEQYF

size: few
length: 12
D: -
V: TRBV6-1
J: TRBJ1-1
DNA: TGTGCCAGCAGTTTACAGACGCTTGAAGCTTTCTTT
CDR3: CASSLQTLEAFF

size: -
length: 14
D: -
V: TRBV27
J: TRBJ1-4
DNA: TGTGCCAGCAGCTCGGGGGGGGCGCGTGAAAAACTGTTTTTT
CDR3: CASSSGGAREKLFF

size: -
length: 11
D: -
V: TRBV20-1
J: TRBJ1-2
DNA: TGCAGTGCTAGATCGGAGTATGGCTACACCTTC
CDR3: CSARSEYGYTF

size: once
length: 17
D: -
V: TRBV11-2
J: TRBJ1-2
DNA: TGTGCCAGCAGCTTAGCCCTGGTCGGGTCAGCTAACTATGGCTACACCTTC
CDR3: CASSLALVGSANYGYTF

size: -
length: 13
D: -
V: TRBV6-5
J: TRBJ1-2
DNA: TGTGCCAGCAGTTTGGGGGCAGCCTATGGCTACACCTTC
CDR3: CASSLGAAYGYTF

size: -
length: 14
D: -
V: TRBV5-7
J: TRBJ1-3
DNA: TGTGCCAGCAGCTTGGAACAGGTCCTAAACACCATATATTTT
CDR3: CASSLEQVLNTIYF

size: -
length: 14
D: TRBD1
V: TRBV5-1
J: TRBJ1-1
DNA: TGCGCCAGCAGCGGACAGGTTGGAGGCACTGAAGCTTTCTTT
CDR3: CASSGQVGGTEAFF

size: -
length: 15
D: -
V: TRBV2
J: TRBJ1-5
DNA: TGTGCCAGCAGTGTTGGACAGCTCGTCAATCAGCCCCAGCATTTT
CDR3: CASSVGQLVNQPQHF

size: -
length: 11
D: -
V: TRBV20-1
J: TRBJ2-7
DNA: TGCAGTGCTGAGTTCAGGGGCGAGCAGTACTTC
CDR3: CSAEFRGEQYF

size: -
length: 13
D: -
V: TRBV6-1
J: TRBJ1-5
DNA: TGTGCCAGCAGTGAAAAGCCGGATCAGCCCCAGCATTTT
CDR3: CASSEKPDQPQHF

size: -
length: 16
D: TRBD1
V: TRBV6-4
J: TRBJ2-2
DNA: TGTGCCAGCAGTTTACAGGGACAGCGGAACACCGGGGAGCTGTTTTTT
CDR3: CASSLQGQRNTGELFF

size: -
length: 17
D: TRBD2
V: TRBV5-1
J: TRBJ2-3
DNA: TGCGCCAGCAGCTTAGGGACTAGCGGGCGATACACAGATACGCAGTATTTT
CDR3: CASSLGTSGRYTDTQYF

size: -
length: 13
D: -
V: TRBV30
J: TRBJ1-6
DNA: TGTGCCGCGTCGGGATCTGGAGGTTCACCCCTCCACTTT
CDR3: CAASGSGGSPLHF

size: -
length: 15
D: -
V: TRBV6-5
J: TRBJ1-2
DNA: TGTGCCAGCAGTTACGATCTACAGGGAGTCTACGGCTACACCTTC
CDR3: CASSYDLQGVYGYTF

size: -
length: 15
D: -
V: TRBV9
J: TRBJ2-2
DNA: TGTGCCAGCAGCGAAATGCTACAGGGTGCCGGGGAGCTGTTTTTT
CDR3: CASSEMLQGAGELFF

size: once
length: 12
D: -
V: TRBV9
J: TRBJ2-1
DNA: TGTGCCAGCGGAGGACAGTTGTATGAGCAGTTCTTC
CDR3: CASGGQLYEQFF

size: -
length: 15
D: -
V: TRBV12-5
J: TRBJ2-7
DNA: TGTGCTAGTGTCCCGACCGGGACACTCTCCTACGAGCAGTACTTC
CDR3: CASVPTGTLSYEQYF

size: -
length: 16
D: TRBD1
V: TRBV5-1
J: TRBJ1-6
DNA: TGCGCCAGCAGCCGGGGACAGGGGCTAGACAATTCACCCCTCCACTTT
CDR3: CASSRGQGLDNSPLHF

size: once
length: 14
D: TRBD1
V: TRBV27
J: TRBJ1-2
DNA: TGTGCCAGCAGCCCTATACAGGGGGACTATGGCTACACCTTC
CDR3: CASSPIQGDYGYTF

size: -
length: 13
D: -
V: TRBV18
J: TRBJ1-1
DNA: TGTGCCAGCTCACCAGGGCGGAACACTGAAGCTTTCTTT
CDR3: CASSPGRNTEAFF

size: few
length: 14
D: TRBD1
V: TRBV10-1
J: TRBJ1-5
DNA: TGCGCCAGCAGTGAGGGACAGGGAAATCAGCCCCAGCATTTT
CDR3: CASSEGQGNQPQHF

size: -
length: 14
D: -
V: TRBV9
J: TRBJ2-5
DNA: TGTGCCAGCAGCGATGACAGGTTGGGAGAGACCCAGTACTTC
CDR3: CASSDDRLGETQYF

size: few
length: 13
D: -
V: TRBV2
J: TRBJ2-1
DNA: TGTGCCAGCGGGGCCTACCTCTACAATGAGCAGTTCTTC
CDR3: CASGAYLYNEQFF

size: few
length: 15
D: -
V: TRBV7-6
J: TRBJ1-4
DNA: TGTGCCAGCAGCTTAGGACAGGCAACTAATGAAAAACTGTTTTTT
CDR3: CASSLGQATNEKLFF

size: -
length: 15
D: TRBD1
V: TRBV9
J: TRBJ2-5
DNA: TGTGCCAGCAGCGTCGGGACAGGGGCGGGAGAGACCCAGTACTTC
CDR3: CASSVGTGAGETQYF

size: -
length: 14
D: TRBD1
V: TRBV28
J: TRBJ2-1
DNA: TGTGCCAGCACTCTGGGACAGGGAGCCGGTGAGCAGTTCTTC
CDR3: CASTLGQGAGEQFF

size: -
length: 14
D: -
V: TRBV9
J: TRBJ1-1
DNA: TGTGCCAGCAGCCCCGGGACAATGAACACTGAAGCTTTCTTT
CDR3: CASSPGTMNTEAFF

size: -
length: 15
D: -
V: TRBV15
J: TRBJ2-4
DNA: TGTGCCACCAGCAGCCCCAGGGTTGCCAAAAACATTCAGTACTTC
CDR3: CATSSPRVAKNIQYF

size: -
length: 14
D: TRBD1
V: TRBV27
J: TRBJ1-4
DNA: TGTGCCAGCAGTTTAGGACAGGGGCCTGAAAAACTGTTTTTT
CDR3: CASSLGQGPEKLFF

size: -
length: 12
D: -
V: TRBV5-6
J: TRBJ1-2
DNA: TGTGCCAGCAGCCTTACCTCCAGGGTGGTTACCTTC
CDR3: CASSLTSRVVTF

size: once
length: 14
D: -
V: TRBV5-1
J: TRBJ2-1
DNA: TGCGCCAGCAGCTCACAAGCGGCTTACAATGAGCAGTTCTTC
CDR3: CASSSQAAYNEQFF

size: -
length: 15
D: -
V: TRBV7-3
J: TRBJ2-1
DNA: TGTGCCAGCAGCTTAACCCAGGGAACCTACAATGAGCAGTTCTTC
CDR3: CASSLTQGTYNEQFF

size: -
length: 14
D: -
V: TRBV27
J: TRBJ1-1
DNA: TGTGCCAGCAGTTTCATAGGGGCGAGGACTGAAGCTTTCTTT
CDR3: CASSFIGARTEAFF

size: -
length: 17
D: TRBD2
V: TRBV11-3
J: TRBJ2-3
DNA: TGTGCCAGCAGCATCGGACTAGCGGGGGGTAGCACAGATACGCAGTATTTT
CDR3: CASSIGLAGGSTDTQYF

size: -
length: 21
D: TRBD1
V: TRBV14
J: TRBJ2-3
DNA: TGTGCCAGCAGCCAAGATAAGGGACAGGGGGCCGCGCAAGAGGTGATAGATACGCAGTATTTT
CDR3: CASSQDKGQGAAQEVIDTQYF

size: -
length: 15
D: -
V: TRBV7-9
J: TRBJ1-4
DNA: TGTGCCAGCAGCCCCCGACAGGCACCAAATGAAAAACTGTTTTTT
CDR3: CASSPRQAPNEKLFF

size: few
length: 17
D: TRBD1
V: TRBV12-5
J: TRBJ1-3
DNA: TGTGCTAGTGGCCTCTCCGGGACAGTCATCTCTGGAAACACCATATATTTT
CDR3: CASGLSGTVISGNTIYF

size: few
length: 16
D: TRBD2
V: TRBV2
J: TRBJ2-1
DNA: TGTGCCAGCCATTCGGATGCGGGGGAGCCCTACAATGAGCAGTTCTTC
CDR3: CASHSDAGEPYNEQFF

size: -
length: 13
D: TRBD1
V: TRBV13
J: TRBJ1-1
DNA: TGTGCCAGCAGCCGTGGACAGGGCACTGAAGCTTTCTTT
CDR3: CASSRGQGTEAFF

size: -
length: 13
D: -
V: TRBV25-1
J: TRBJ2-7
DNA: TGTGCCAGCAGTGAATCCCCCGTCTACGAGCAGTACTTC
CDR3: CASSESPVYEQYF

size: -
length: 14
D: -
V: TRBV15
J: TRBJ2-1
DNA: TGTGCCACCAGGCCGACTAGTTACTACAATGAGCAGTTCTTC
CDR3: CATRPTSYYNEQFF

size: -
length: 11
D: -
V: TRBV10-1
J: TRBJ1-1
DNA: TGCGCCAGCGGGAGGGACCGTGAAGCTTTCTTT
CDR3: CASGRDREAFF

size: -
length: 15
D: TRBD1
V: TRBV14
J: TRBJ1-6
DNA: TGTGCCAGCAGCCGAATGGGGGACAGCGGATCACCCCTCCACTTT
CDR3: CASSRMGDSGSPLHF

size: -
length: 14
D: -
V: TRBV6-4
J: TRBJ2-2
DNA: TGTGCCAGCAGTAAAGATGGCAACACCGGGGAGCTGTTTTTT
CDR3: CASSKDGNTGELFF